The present entry profiles one T cell receptor (beta chain) with its context. As yet, its antigen is unknown. PCR involved 60 Vbeta and 13 Jbeta primers. Method: immunoSEQ multiplex PCR; TCRdb's copy keeps in-frame clones and lacks some. The sample contains 95,000 to 150,000 clones, around two thirds of which appear only once. This sample is part of a study of cytomegalovirus exposure and HLA in healthy donors. Germline CDR1 and CDR2: MNHEY and SMNVEV (reference sequence). The CDR3 consists of 16 residues. Germline trimming cut 7 bases from V and 4 bases from J; bases unmatched to any gene: 8. Study-wide results and limits: Later analysis revealed greater clonal expansion in HLA-associated TCR beta chains than in equally common others. From TCR beta sequences, most subjects' HLA-A and HLA-B alleles were reportedly predicted accurately. Analyzed later, most CMV-associated TCR beta chains appeared HLA-restricted.

V usage is TRBV27 and J usage is TRBJ2-1; 12 positions agree with TRBD2. The clonotype was recovered from a woman in her thirties or forties in good health and CMV-seropositive. Sequenced: PBMCs. The CDR3 sequence is CASTSPGLAGYNEQFF. Here the CDR3 DNA reads TGTGCCAGCACCTCCCCAGGACTAGCGGGGTACAATGAGCAGTTCTTC.